The 17 T cell receptor beta chains below come from one sample, sequenced in a study of shared clonotypes between healthy human individuals. Naive CD8 cells lacked CD45RO and underwent positive selection for CCR7, leaving out terminally differentiated effector memory CD45RA+ cells. Method: immunoSEQ multiplex PCR; TCRdb's copy keeps in-frame clones and lacks some. This table holds 660,000 or so clones, 95% to 97% found once. Material: naive CD8+ T cells sorted from blood. All receptors derive from a woman aged 30 to 39 in good health.

The gene calls are TRBV27 and TRBJ2-2; tentative D call: TRBD2 (6 bases). From germline, CDR1 is MNHEY and CDR2 SMNVEV (reference sequence). The CDR3 is 14 residues long. Trimming removed 4 bases at V and 7 bases at J, with 13 bases between. CDR3 protein: CASSWGSGFGELFF. Written as DNA, the CDR3 is TGTGCCAGCAGTTGGGGAAGCGGGTTCGGGGAGCTGTTTTTT.

Worth noting for this clone: Other DNA variants within this sample encode the same CDR3. The rearrangement uses TRBV28 and TRBJ1-5; TRBD1 aligns across 10 bases. Germline-derived CDR1 and CDR2 are MDHEN and SYDVKM. V dropped 2 bases and J dropped 2; count of bases not matched to a gene: 0. This CDR3 has 15 amino acids. CDR3 amino acids: CASSLGTGGNQPQHF. CDR3 bases: TGTGCCAGCAGTTTAGGGACAGGGGGCAATCAGCCCCAGCATTTT.

A remark on this clone: Distinct nucleotide sequences in the sample also encode this CDR3. J is TRBJ2-1 and V is TRBV5-4, with a tentative D call TRBD2 (5 bases). V was pared by 7 bases and J by 5 bases, with 7 bases between. The germline V gene encodes CDR1 SGHNT and CDR2 YYREEE (reference sequence). The CDR3 length is 11 residues. The CDR3 DNA reads TGTGCCAGCTCGGAGGACAATGAGCAGTTCTTC. Amino acids: CASSEDNEQFF.

The table lists this clone with a few counts. The J gene is TRBJ2-1, the V gene TRBV11-3, with unresolved D. This CDR3 comprises 12 residues. Trimming took 3 bases from V and 8 from J, leaving 8 bases between them. Per germline, CDR1 SGHNT and CDR2 YENEEA. CDR3 sequence: CASSFLSDEQFF. CDR3 coding DNA: TGTGCCAGCAGCTTTCTCAGTGATGAGCAGTTCTTC.

The gene calls are TRBV28 and TRBJ2-5, with D unresolved. V was cut by 3 bases and J by 2 bases, with 13 bases left in between. Germline V CDR1 and CDR2: MDHEN, SYDVKM. This CDR3 is built from 15 residues. CDR3 region: CASSFGKLLQETQYF. CDR3 in DNA: TGTGCCAGCAGTTTTGGAAAACTGCTGCAAGAGACCCAGTACTTC.

This clone was counted once. The J gene is TRBJ2-3, the V gene TRBV27; 10 nucleotides line up with TRBD2. The V and J ends lost 5 bases and 4 bases, in that order; junction bases with no gene match: 6. The V gene's germline CDR1 is MNHEY and CDR2 SMNVEV (reference sequence). The length of the CDR3 is 15 residues. The CDR3 coding sequence is TGTGCCAGCAGTCCCTTAGCGGGAGGCGCAGATACGCAGTATTTT. Its translation: CASSPLAGGADTQYF.

This chain uses TRBV9 with TRBJ2-7, with 8 nucleotides matching TRBD2. The CDR3 loop spans 15 amino acids. Trimming cost V 0 bases and J 2 bases; bases outside gene matches: 4. CDR1 and CDR2 from the germline V gene are SGDLS and YYNGEE. CDR3 protein: CASSVASGLTYEQYF. Written as DNA, the CDR3 is TGTGCCAGCAGCGTAGCTAGCGGGCTGACCTACGAGCAGTACTTC.

This sequence joins TRBV4-1 and TRBJ1-3, with D perhaps TRBD1 (5 bases). The CDR3 is made up of 18 amino acids. Germline CDR1 is MGHRA and CDR2 is YSYEKL. V gave up 3 bases and J gave up 8 bases, with 26 bases separating them. This chain's CDR3 is CASSHPQYRDLEGHTIYF. The CDR3 nucleotides are TGCGCCAGCAGCCACCCCCAATACCGGGACCTCGAGGGCCACACCATATATTTT.

The CDR3 region has the DNA TGTGCCAGCAGTTTATCGCCACCTATCACAGGGACCTACGAGCAGTACTTC. It translates to CASSLSPPITGTYEQYF. The rearrangement uses TRBV27 and TRBJ2-7, with D possibly TRBD1 on 6 matching bases. The CDR3 extends over 17 amino acids. The V and J ends lost 0 bases and 2 bases respectively, with 17 bases between them. The germline gives CDR1 MNHEY, CDR2 SMNVEV (reference sequence).

A single count supports this clone. The chain recombines TRBV28 with TRBJ2-7, with 10 positions matching TRBD1. The germline gives CDR1 MDHEN, CDR2 SYDVKM. This CDR3 is 15 amino acids long. V shed 7 bases, J shed 4 bases, and the junction held 10 bases outside the gene matches. The CDR3 sequence is CASKTGQGRWYEQYF. CDR3 coding DNA: TGTGCCAGCAAAACGGGACAGGGGAGATGGTACGAGCAGTACTTC.

This clone showed up just once. The chain combines TRBV4-2 with TRBJ2-2; 7 nucleotides line up with TRBD2. CDR3 length equals 16 residues. Germline V lookup: CDR1 LGHNA, CDR2 YNFKEQ. The ends lost 3 bases at V and 7 bases at J; junction bases unmatched: 11. CDR3 DNA: TGTGCCAGCAGCCACCGACTAGCTGGAGACAGCGGGGAGCTGTTTTTT. Translated: CASSHRLAGDSGELFF.

The chain links TRBV29-1 to TRBJ2-2; no reliable D call. V was trimmed by 4 bases and J by 5 bases, leaving 11 bases between them. This CDR3 is 13 amino acids long. CDR1 is SQVTM, CDR2 ANQGSEA, per germline. The CDR3 DNA sequence: TGCAGCGTTGCCCCGACCCTTACCGGGGAGCTGTTTTTT. As protein: CSVAPTLTGELFF.

This CDR3 reads CASSIMRGSSYEQYF. In DNA form, the CDR3 reads TGTGCCAGCAGCATCATGAGGGGGAGCTCCTACGAGCAGTACTTC. The chain has TRBV13 and TRBJ2-7; D is perhaps TRBD1 (6 bases). Germline CDR1 is PRHDT and CDR2 is FYEKMQ (reference sequence). Trimming cost V 5 bases and J 0 bases, with 14 bases left between them. CDR3 size: 15 residues. Complete variable domain (other parts from reference TRBV13 and TRBJ2-7): AAGVIQSPRHLIKEKRETATLKCYPIPRHDTVYWYQQGPGQDPQFLISFYEKMQSDKGSIPDRFSAQQFSDYHSELNMSSLELGDSALYFCASSIMRGSSYEQYFGPGTRLTVT.

The CDR3 protein is CASSFVRDWGEQPQHF. CDR3 bases: TGTGCCAGCAGCTTCGTCAGGGATTGGGGAGAACAGCCCCAGCATTTT. The chain carries TRBV7-9 and TRBJ1-5, with D tentatively TRBD1 (5 bases). The CDR3 is 16 residues long. V was cut by 3 bases and J by 7 bases, with 19 bases left in between. Germline V gene lookup returns CDR1 SEHNR and CDR2 FQNEAQ (reference sequence).

CDR3 sequence (DNA): TGTGCCACCAGCCCCGCGGTAGCGGAGCCCTACGAGCAGTACTTC. It is translated as CATSPAVAEPYEQYF. The chain carries TRBV15 and TRBJ2-7; D possibly corresponds to TRBD2 (6 bases). Germline assignment: CDR1 LNHNV and CDR2 YYDKDF (reference sequence). V was clipped by 5 bases and J by 2 bases, with 16 bases between them. The CDR3 runs 15 residues.

The genes are TRBV7-8 and TRBJ2-6; possibly TRBD1 for D (6 bases). The CDR3 runs 15 residues. Germline lookup yields CDR1 SGHVS and CDR2 FQNEAQ. Trimming took 1 base from V and 3 from J, leaving 7 bases between them. The CDR3 nucleotides are TGTGCCAGCAGCTTAGGGGGGCTTGGGGCCAACGTCCTGACTTTC. The encoded protein is CASSLGGLGANVLTF.

The rearrangement uses TRBV27 and TRBJ1-2, with 8 bases aligning to TRBD1. CDR1 is MNHEY, CDR2 SMNVEV, per germline (reference sequence). The length of the CDR3 is 13 residues. V was pared by 5 bases and J by 4 bases, with 3 bases of the junction left unmatched. The CDR3 sequence is CASSRTGFYGYTF. In DNA form, the CDR3 reads TGTGCCAGCAGTAGGACAGGGTTCTATGGCTACACCTTC.